The 9 T cell receptor beta chains below all came from one sample that was sequenced in a study of blood T cells in healthy people across ages. The use of a sample-barcoded 5' primer and a J-beta primer mix characterized a second PCR of roughly 7 to 11 cycles. TCRdb re-derived calls from the 5' RACE reads in MiXCR, one entry per CDR3 protein. Among some 1.5 million distinct CDR3 sequences listed, 28% were seen once. The sequenced sample consisted of blood. Receptors originate from a woman aged 25-40 years in good health.

This clonotype was seen only a few times. A read error may be the cause here, since a much bigger clone is one base away. The gene calls are TRBV29-1 and TRBJ2-1; D gene unclear. CDR3 length: 15 residues. Germline assignment: CDR1 SQVTM and CDR2 ANQGSEA. The DNA of the CDR3 is TGCAGCGTTGAATCTATAGCCAACGAGCATAATGAGCAGGTCTTC. Amino acids: CSVESIANEHNEQVF.

On this clonotype: Germline is not matched at one junction end, which may reflect a read error. The chain combines TRBV25-1 with TRBJ1-1; no reliable D call. CDR3 length: 12 amino acids. The V gene's germline CDR1 is MGHDK and CDR2 SYGVNS. The CDR3: CVSSFSGTEAFF. The CDR3 nucleotides are TGTGTCAGCAGTTTTAGCGGCACTGAAGCTTTCTTT.

This clonotype has just a few counts. This chain connects TRBV4-2 to TRBJ2-7, with 9 bases identical to TRBD2. The CDR3 runs to 17 residues. Germline loops: CDR1 LGHNA, CDR2 YNFKEQ. V dropped 0 bases and J dropped 4; count of bases not matched to a gene: 10. The CDR3 loop is CASSQDLSRGGMYEQYF. The CDR3 coding sequence is TGTGCCAGCAGCCAAGATCTGTCGCGGGGGGGCATGTACGAGCAGTACTTC.

This clonotype was counted ten times or more. This chain links TRBV9 with TRBJ2-7; the match to TRBD2 covers 7 bases. Trimming took 4 bases from V and 5 from J; bases not matched to a gene: 9. The CDR3 covers 14 residues. The germline gives CDR1 SGDLS, CDR2 YYNGEE. The DNA of the CDR3 is TGTGCCAGCAGCAAGGGACCGGCGGGAGACGAGCAGTACTTC. Its protein product is CASSKGPAGDEQYF. Supplemented by reference TRBV9 and TRBJ2-7, the full variable domain reads DSGVTQTPKHLITATGQRVTLRCSPRSGDLSVYWYQQSLDQGLQFLIQYYNGEERAKGNILERFSAQQFPDLHSELNLSSLELGDSALYFCASSKGPAGDEQYFGPGTRLTVT.

This clonotype was observed a handful of times. The gene calls are TRBV6-5 and TRBJ2-5; TRBD1 agrees at 8 bases. There are 15 residues in the CDR3. The germline gives CDR1 MNHEY, CDR2 SVGAGI. J gave up 4 bases and V 0 bases, and 4 bases lay outside the gene matches. CDR3: CASSYSQGAPETQYF. The DNA of the CDR3 is TGTGCCAGCAGTTACTCGCAGGGGGCTCCAGAGACCCAGTACTTC.

This clonotype was detected many times. The chain joins TRBV5-1 to TRBJ2-1; D uncertain. The length of the CDR3 is 16 residues. Germline CDR1 reads SGHRS; CDR2 reads YFSETQ. With 4 bases removed from V and 1 base from J, the gap between germline ends came to 15 bases. CDR3 coding DNA: TGCGCCAGCAGCCTGGAGAAAAGCCGGTCCTACAATGAGCAGTTCTTC. Residues: CASSLEKSRSYNEQFF.

A note on this clonotype: An end of the junction does not agree with germline; a read error may underlie this. The V and J genes are TRBV6-2 or TRBV6-3 and TRBJ2-7, with 7 bases identical to TRBD1. The CDR3 extends over 14 amino acids. CDR1 and CDR2 from the germline V gene are MNHEY and SVGEGT. Written as DNA, the CDR3 is TGTGCCAACAGTCTCGGGACAGATTCGGGCGAGCAGTACTTC. Protein product: CANSLGTDSGEQYF.

This clonotype has a count of ten or more. V is TRBV7-2 and J is TRBJ2-7; TRBD2 matches at 14 bases. The CDR3 consists of 17 residues. Trimming cost V 7 bases and J 1 base; bases outside gene matches: 9. Germline assignment: CDR1 SGHTA and CDR2 FQGNSA. Written as DNA, the CDR3 is TGTGCCAGCAACAGAGCCGGGACTAGCGGGAGTTCCTACGAGCAGTACTTC. As protein: CASNRAGTSGSSYEQYF.

This clonotype has a handful of counts. The chain is built from TRBV12-3 or TRBV12-4 and TRBJ1-6; perhaps TRBD1 as D (6 bases). V was pared by 4 bases and J by 7 bases, with 23 bases between. This CDR3 is built from 18 residues. In DNA, the CDR3 is TGTGCCAGCAGTTGGGTCCGCGGGGGCGCCATAAGGAATTCACCCCTCCACTTT. This translates into CASSWVRGGAIRNSPLHF.